This TCR beta chain appears in the sequencing data of a study of cytomegalovirus exposure and HLA in healthy donors. The germline gives CDR1 MNHEY, CDR2 SMNVEV (reference sequence). The junction had 8 bases not matched to a gene; V was cut back by 6 bases and J by 0 bases. This CDR3 is 16 amino acids long. PCR involved 60 Vbeta and 13 Jbeta primers. Clones were read by immunoSEQ multiplex PCR, and TCRdb kept only the in-frame ones, dropping some. This sample's table has 55,000 to 75,000 clones. This sequence joins TRBV27 and TRBJ1-5; 7 bases are shared with TRBD1. The sequenced sample was PBMCs. This sequence was found in a woman in her twenties or thirties in good health and CMV-seronegative. The CDR3 bases are TGTGCCAGCAGGAAAGGGACAGTTTATAGCAATCAGCCCCAGCATTTT. It codes for CASRKGTVYSNQPQHF.